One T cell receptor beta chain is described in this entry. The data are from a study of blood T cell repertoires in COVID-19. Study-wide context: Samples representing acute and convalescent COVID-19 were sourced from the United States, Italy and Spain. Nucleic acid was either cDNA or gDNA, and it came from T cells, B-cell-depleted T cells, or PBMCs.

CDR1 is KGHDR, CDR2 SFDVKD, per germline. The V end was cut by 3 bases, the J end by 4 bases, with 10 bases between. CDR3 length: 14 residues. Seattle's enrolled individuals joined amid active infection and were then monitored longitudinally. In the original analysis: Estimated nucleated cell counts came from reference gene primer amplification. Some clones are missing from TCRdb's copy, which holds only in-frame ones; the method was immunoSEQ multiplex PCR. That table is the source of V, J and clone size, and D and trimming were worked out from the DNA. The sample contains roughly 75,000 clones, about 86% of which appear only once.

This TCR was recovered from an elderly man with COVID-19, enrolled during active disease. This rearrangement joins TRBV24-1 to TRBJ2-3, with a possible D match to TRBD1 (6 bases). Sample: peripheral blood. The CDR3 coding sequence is TGTGCCACCAGTGATACAGGGCTCGCAGATACGCAGTATTTT. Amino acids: CATSDTGLADTQYF.